This T cell receptor beta chain appears in the sequencing data of a study of blood T cell repertoires in COVID-19. The overall study: T cells, B-cell-depleted T cells, or PBMCs provided the cDNA or gDNA that served as material.

This clone is a singleton in its sample. Per the authors' pipeline: Estimation of nucleated cell counts was performed using reference gene primer amplification. Using immunoSEQ multiplex PCR, the repertoire was profiled, and TCRdb retains in-frame clones only, with some absent. The V and J calls and clone size are taken from that table; D and trimming were inferred from the DNA. The sample holds tens of thousands of clones, approximately 90% seen once. CDR3 length equals 10 residues. Sequencing used peripheral blood. This clonotype was sampled from a woman of 80 years or more with active COVID-19. This chain connects TRBV21-1 to TRBJ2-3; the table's D call of TRBD1 was not tested on the DNA. TRBV21-1 is a pseudogene locus. CDR3 nucleotide sequence: TGTGCCAGCAGACAGGATACGCAGTATTTT. This gives the protein CASRQDTQYF.